Shown below are 19 T cell receptor beta chains from a single sample sequenced in a study of CD8 T cells in ankylosing spondylitis. Study findings and constraints: A TCR beta motif of under 10 highly homologous variants appeared characteristic of ankylosing spondylitis blood.

These TCRs' antigens remain unknown. One entry per CDR3 protein results from TCRdb running MiXCR on the 5' RACE reads. The sample carries fewer than 500,000 distinct CDR3 sequences, about a fifth recorded once. Sequenced: blood, either unsorted or a sorted T cell fraction (not recorded which). Receptor source: a male donor with ankylosing spondylitis.

The genes are TRBV5-1 and TRBJ2-3; TRBD1 matches 8 bases. The germline gives CDR1 SGHRS, CDR2 YFSETQ. The CDR3 is 15 residues long. Unmatched junction bases numbered 7, after V lost 3 bases and J lost 4 bases. In DNA, the CDR3 is TGCGCCAGCAGCTCGGGACAGGTTGGGGCAGATACGCAGTATTTT. This sequence encodes CASSSGQVGADTQYF.

This chain uses TRBV5-1 with TRBJ1-3; D is unclear. There are 16 residues in the CDR3. The V end lost 4 bases, the J end lost 0 bases, and 14 bases lay between the germline ends. Germline values: CDR1 SGHRS, CDR2 YFSETQ. DNA of the CDR3: TGCGCCAGCAGCCTAGAGGGATTCTTCTCTGGAAACACCATATATTTT. It encodes CASSLEGFFSGNTIYF. Full variable domain (missing parts from reference TRBV5-1 and TRBJ1-3): KAGVTQTPRYLIKTRGQQVTLSCSPISGHRSVSWYQQTPGQGLQFLFEYFSETQRNKGNFPGRFSGRQFSNSRSEMNVSTLELGDSALYLCASSLEGFFSGNTIYFGEGSWLTVV.

The genes are TRBV12-3 or TRBV12-4 and TRBJ2-7; D is unresolved. V was trimmed by 3 bases and J by 2 bases, leaving 17 bases between them. This CDR3 comprises 16 residues. Here the CDR3 DNA reads TGTGCCAGCAGTTTGAGAGAGGCTCATCCTACCTACGAGCAGTACTTC. This sequence encodes CASSLREAHPTYEQYF.

This clonotype was detected only a few times. CDR3 residues: CASSLGASGSVWTGELFF. CDR3 nucleotides: TGCGCCAGCAGCTTGGGGGCTAGCGGGAGCGTGTGGACCGGGGAGCTGTTTTTT. The rearrangement joins TRBV5-1 to TRBJ2-2; 10 bases map to TRBD2. Germline V gives CDR1 SGHRS, CDR2 YFSETQ. The CDR3 extends over 18 amino acids. V was clipped by 0 bases and J by 5 bases; unmatched bases: 10.

The CDR3 DNA reads TGTGCCAGCAGTAAGCTAGCGGGAGGTAACACCGGGGAGCTGTTTTTT. It is translated as CASSKLAGGNTGELFF. The chain carries TRBV7-2 and TRBJ2-2; 11 bases agree with TRBD2. The CDR3 spans 16 residues. The junction had 5 bases not matched to a gene; V was cut back by 6 bases and J by 2 bases. Germline loops: CDR1 SGHTA, CDR2 FQGNSA. Looking up the rest from reference TRBV7-2 and TRBJ2-2 gives the full variable domain: GAGVSQSPSNKVTEKGKDVELRCDPISGHTALYWYRQSLGQGLEFLIYFQGNSAPDKSGLPSDRFSAERTGGSVSTLTIQRTQQEDSAVYLCASSKLAGGNTGELFFGEGSRLTVL.

This CDR3 is CSARDWELARETQYF. CDR3 sequence (DNA): TGCAGTGCTAGAGATTGGGAACTAGCGCGGGAGACCCAGTACTTC. The rearrangement joins TRBV20-1 to TRBJ2-5; TRBD2 aligns across 7 bases. Germline-derived CDR1 and CDR2 are DFQATT and SNEGSKA (reference sequence). V was clipped by 0 bases and J by 5 bases; unmatched bases: 9. This CDR3 is 15 amino acids long.

The genes are TRBV7-9 and TRBJ2-6; no clear D gene. CDR1 and CDR2 (germline): SEHNR, FQNEAQ (reference sequence). CDR3 size: 15 residues. The V gene lost 2 bases and the J gene lost 0 bases, with 5 bases spanning the gap. CDR3 DNA: TGTGCCAGCAGCTTACACGGCTCTGGGGCCAACGTCCTGACTTTC. As protein: CASSLHGSGANVLTF.

This clonotype appeared a few times. This chain links TRBV5-1 with TRBJ2-1; D is undetermined. Trimming took 4 bases from V and 3 from J, leaving 2 bases between them. The germline V gene has CDR1 SGHRS and CDR2 YFSETQ. The CDR3 is 11 amino acids. CDR3 protein: CASSNYNEQFF. CDR3 bases: TGCGCCAGCAGCAACTACAATGAGCAGTTCTTC.

The chain has TRBV20-1 and TRBJ2-5; 9 nucleotides line up with TRBD2. CDR1 is DFQATT, CDR2 SNEGSKA, per germline (reference sequence). This CDR3 contains 16 residues. V shed 0 bases and J 4 bases; nucleotides not matched to a gene: 9. The CDR3 reads CSARDGLAYIGETQYF. The CDR3 DNA is TGCAGTGCTAGAGATGGACTAGCGTATATAGGAGAGACCCAGTACTTC.

The rearrangement links TRBV20-1 to TRBJ2-7; D tentatively reads TRBD1 or TRBD2 (5 bases each). The germline V gene has CDR1 DFQATT and CDR2 SNEGSKA (reference sequence). The V end lost 5 bases, the J end lost 3 bases, and 11 bases lay between the germline ends. The CDR3 runs to 12 residues. The CDR3 DNA follows: TGCAGTGCTCTGGGGGATAGCTACGAGCAGTACTTC. Amino acids: CSALGDSYEQYF.

This clonotype came up many times. In DNA form, the CDR3 reads TGTGCCAGCAGTGACAGGCAGGGTGAGACCGGGGAGCTGTTTTTT. Encoded protein: CASSDRQGETGELFF. The rearrangement uses TRBV25-1 and TRBJ2-2; weak D call: TRBD1 (5 bases). Germline CDR1 MGHDK, CDR2 SYGVNS. V was shortened by 3 bases and J by 5 bases, with 13 bases between the two germline ends. The CDR3 runs 15 residues.

This rearrangement joins TRBV28 to TRBJ2-7; TRBD1 matches 8 bases. Per germline, CDR1 MDHEN and CDR2 SYDVKM. V was clipped by 5 bases and J by 6 bases; unmatched bases: 9. The CDR3 is made up of 14 amino acids. The CDR3 DNA sequence: TGTGCCAGCAGTCGAACACAGGGGGAAGGCGAGCAGTACTTC. Its protein product is CASSRTQGEGEQYF.

This chain connects TRBV5-1 to TRBJ1-1; a weak D match, TRBD1 (6 bases). Looked up from germline, CDR1 is SGHRS and CDR2 is YFSETQ. This CDR3 spans 13 amino acids. Between the trimmed V and J ends, which lost 4 bases and 6 bases, there was a span of 13 bases. CDR3 region: CASSPGDNAEAFF. The CDR3 coding sequence is TGCGCCAGCAGCCCAGGGGACAACGCTGAAGCTTTCTTT.

This clonotype was observed a few times. CDR3 coding DNA: TGTGCCAGCAGTCCAACACGGCGAGAAAAACTGTTTTTT. Protein: CASSPTRREKLFF. The gene calls are TRBV12-3 or TRBV12-4 and TRBJ1-4; D uncertain. Between the trimmed V and J ends, which lost 5 bases and 8 bases, there was a span of 12 bases. The CDR3 has 13 residues.

There are a few counts of this clonotype. The chain carries TRBV12-3 or TRBV12-4 and TRBJ2-1; D may match TRBD1 or TRBD2 (5 bases each). This CDR3 contains 15 residues. The ends were cut back, 1 base at V and 7 bases at J, with 14 bases in the middle. DNA for the CDR3: TGTGCCAGCAGTTTAGATGTTGGGACGGGGAATGAGCAGTTCTTC. Its translation is CASSLDVGTGNEQFF.

The chain couples TRBV5-1 to TRBJ2-1; D remains ambiguous. The germline V gene encodes CDR1 SGHRS and CDR2 YFSETQ. Trimming took 4 bases from V and 2 from J, leaving 7 bases between them. CDR3 length: 13 amino acids. The chain's CDR3 is CASSPPAYNEQFF. CDR3 coding DNA: TGCGCCAGCAGCCCGCCGGCCTACAATGAGCAGTTCTTC.

The table lists this clonotype with a count of one. The chain recombines TRBV6-5 with TRBJ2-1; TRBD2 aligns across 11 bases. J was trimmed by 7 bases and V by 6 bases; bases with no gene match: 8. Germline V gene data show CDR1 as MNHEY and CDR2 as SVGAGI. The length of the CDR3 is 15 residues. In nucleotides, the CDR3 is TGTGCCAGCAGCTTTACTAGCGGGAGTTGGAATGAGCAGTTCTTC. It encodes CASSFTSGSWNEQFF.

J is TRBJ1-5 and V is TRBV20-1; D gene ambiguous. This CDR3 is 13 amino acids long. Germline V gene lookup returns CDR1 DFQATT and CDR2 SNEGSKA (reference sequence). Trimming shortened V by 4 bases and J by 6 bases, and 13 bases separated the two germline ends. The CDR3 nucleotides are TGCAGTGCTACCCCCTTGGGCGTTCAGCCCCAGCATTTT. It yields the protein CSATPLGVQPQHF.

There are a few counts of this clonotype. This chain uses TRBV6-2 or TRBV6-3 with TRBJ2-2, with 13 bases fitting TRBD2. V shed 2 bases and J 0 bases; nucleotides not matched to a gene: 12. CDR3 size: 21 residues. Looked up from germline, CDR1 is MNHEY and CDR2 is SVGEGT. The CDR3 DNA is TGTGCCAGCAGTTACACTTTTCTCACAGGGACTAGCGGGACGAACACCGGGGAGCTGTTTTTT. Translated: CASSYTFLTGTSGTNTGELFF.